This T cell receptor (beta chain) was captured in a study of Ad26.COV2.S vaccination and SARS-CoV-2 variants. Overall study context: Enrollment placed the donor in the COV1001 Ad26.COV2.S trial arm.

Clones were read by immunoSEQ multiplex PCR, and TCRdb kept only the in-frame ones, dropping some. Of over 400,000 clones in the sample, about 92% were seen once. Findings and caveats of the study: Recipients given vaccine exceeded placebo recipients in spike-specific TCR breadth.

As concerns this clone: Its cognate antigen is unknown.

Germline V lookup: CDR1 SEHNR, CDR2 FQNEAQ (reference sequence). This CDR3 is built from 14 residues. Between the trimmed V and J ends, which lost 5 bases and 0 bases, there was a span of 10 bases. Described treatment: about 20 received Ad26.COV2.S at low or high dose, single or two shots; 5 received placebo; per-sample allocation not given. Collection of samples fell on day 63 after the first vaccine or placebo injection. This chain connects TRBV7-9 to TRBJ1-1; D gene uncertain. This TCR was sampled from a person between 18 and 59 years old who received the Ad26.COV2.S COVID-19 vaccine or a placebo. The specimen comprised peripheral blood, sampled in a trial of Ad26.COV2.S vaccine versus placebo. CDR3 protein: CASSARGMNTEAFF. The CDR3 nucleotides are TGTGCCAGCAGCGCTCGTGGCATGAACACTGAAGCTTTCTTT.